This T cell receptor (beta chain) was observed in a study of shared clonotypes between healthy human individuals. With regard to this clone: Its antigen is currently unknown.

Study-level findings and limits: Clonotypes shared by all four sorted-subset donors had higher generation probabilities than non-shared clonotypes.

This was a deep-level run. Assay: immunoSEQ multiplex PCR; the TCRdb copy retains only in-frame clones and omits some. The repertoire holds about 520,000 clones, about 96% seen once, with under 0.065% in the top ten. All of the donors resided in Nashville, Tennessee, and each was a Caucasian adult. Sequencing input: naive CD4+ T cells sorted from blood. Indicated subset: CD45RA+ positively selected. The clonotype comes from a young woman in good health.

CDR3 amino acids: CASSRQGDLPQHF. DNA of the CDR3: TGTGCCAGCAGTCGACAGGGGGATCTGCCCCAGCATTTT. The chain combines TRBV27 with TRBJ1-5, with 9 bases fitting TRBD1. Germline V lookup: CDR1 MNHEY, CDR2 SMNVEV (reference sequence). V trimming: 5 bases; J trimming: 9 bases; junction bases outside the gene matches: 5. This CDR3 spans 13 amino acids.